The present TCR beta chain was sequenced within a study of breast tumors, draining lymph nodes, adjacent tissues. This clonotype turned up a few times. TCRdb independently ran MiXCR on the multiplex PCR reads; one entry per CDR3 protein. The sample holds 250,000 or so distinct CDR3 sequences, over 30% seen once. Samples came from axillary lymph nodes draining the breast cancer. CDR1 is MNHEY and CDR2 is SVGEGT in the germline V gene. V dropped 7 bases and J dropped 8 bases, with 18 bases sitting between them. This CDR3 is built from 14 residues. Material: axillary lymph node tissue. The TCR sequence derives from a female donor with breast cancer. Some clones in this sample may be carry-over from other donors' samples. J is TRBJ2-1 and V is TRBV6-2 or TRBV6-3, with D possibly TRBD2 on 6 matching bases. CDR3 coding DNA: TGTGCCAGCATGAAGGAGGGCCAATTTGATGAGCAGTTCTTC. Residues: CASMKEGQFDEQFF.